Listed here is a single TCR beta chain. Original analysis: Nucleated cell number was recorded as an estimate derived from reference gene primer amplification. Sequenced by immunoSEQ multiplex PCR; TCRdb stores in-frame clones only, minus some. That table is the source of V, J and clone size, and D and trimming were worked out from the DNA. The sample includes roughly 700,000 clones, 70% to 90% of them seen just once. The germline CDR1 and CDR2 sequences are MNHNS and SASEGT. Trimming shortened V by 4 bases and J by 5 bases, and 19 bases separated the two germline ends. The CDR3 spans 16 residues. These data come from a study of blood T cell repertoires in COVID-19. Study at large: Acute and convalescent COVID-19 specimens originated in the United States, Italy and Spain. The analysed material was cDNA or gDNA that came from T cells, B-cell-depleted T cells, or PBMCs.

What was sequenced was peripheral blood. The clonotype was recovered from a woman younger than 35 with acute or convalescent COVID-19. The chain is built from TRBV6-1 and TRBJ2-3, with D possibly matching TRBD1 (5 bases). The CDR3 DNA reads as TGTGCCAGCAGTGGAAGTTGGGGCCAGGGCAGAGATACGCAGTATTTT. As protein: CASSGSWGQGRDTQYF.